This T cell receptor beta chain was obtained from a study of cytotoxic CD8 clonotypes in ibrutinib-treated CLL. Germline V CDR1 and CDR2: SGDLS, YYNGEE. Between the trimmed V and J ends, which lost 2 bases and 1 base, there was a span of 6 bases. This CDR3 has 13 residues. Data came from immunoSEQ multiplex PCR; TCRdb stores just in-frame clones and leaves some out. The table shows 150,000 to 200,000 clones, with approximately 77% occurring only once. The sequence came from a human donor with chronic lymphocytic leukemia. This chain uses TRBV9 with TRBJ2-5; D not resolved. The sequences come from PBMCs, collected after 12 months of ibrutinib treatment. As DNA, the CDR3 is TGTGCCAGCAGCGTCTCGGGCCAAGAGACCCAGTACTTC. Translation gives CASSVSGQETQYF.